Below are 22 T cell receptor beta chains sequenced from a single sample in a study of blood T cell repertoires in COVID-19. Clones were sequenced by immunoSEQ multiplex PCR, and TCRdb holds only the in-frame ones, with some missing. The sample carries a few hundred thousand clones, about 89% recorded once. The sequenced sample was PBMCs or T cells enriched from blood (not recorded which). These receptors all stem from a woman aged 40 to 50 who had been exposed to COVID-19.

V gene TRBV6-2 or TRBV6-3 combines with J gene TRBJ2-3; D is unclear. Trimming cost V 2 bases and J 6 bases, with 3 bases left between them. CDR3 size: 11 residues. Germline V gene lookup returns CDR1 MNHEY and CDR2 SVGEGT. The CDR3, as DNA: TGTGCCAGCAGTTACGCGGATACGCAGTATTTT. Protein product: CASSYADTQYF.

The rearrangement uses TRBV3-1 (or the pseudogene TRBV3-2) and TRBJ1-4; no clear D. V lost 3 bases and J lost 0, with 5 bases in between. Per germline, CDR1 LGHDT and CDR2 YNNKEL (reference sequence). The CDR3 sequence is 14 residues long. The DNA for the CDR3 is TGTGCCAGCAGCCAGGCAGCAACTAATGAAAAACTGTTTTTT. This sequence encodes CASSQAATNEKLFF.

The V gene is TRBV19, the J gene TRBJ2-3, with 8 bases fitting TRBD2. The CDR3 is 16 residues long. J gave up 0 bases and V 1 base, and 3 bases lay outside the gene matches. Germline V gene data show CDR1 as LNHDA and CDR2 as SQIVND (reference sequence). Here the CDR3 reads CASSIGSGTSTDTQYF. The CDR3 region has the DNA TGTGCCAGTAGTATAGGTAGCGGGACCAGCACAGATACGCAGTATTTT.

Concerning this clone itself: The same CDR3 can be traced to other DNA sequences in this sample. The rearrangement links TRBV5-1 to TRBJ2-5; TRBD2 agrees at 10 bases. Per the germline V gene, CDR1 is SGHRS and CDR2 is YFSETQ. The CDR3 totals 16 residues. Trimming at V came to 2 bases and at J to 1 base, leaving 5 bases not matched to a gene. CDR3 DNA sequence: TGCGCCAGCAGCTTACGACTAGCGGGCGTCCAAGAGACCCAGTACTTC. This codes for CASSLRLAGVQETQYF.

The chain has TRBV12-3 or TRBV12-4 and TRBJ1-1, with D hard to call. Between the trimmed V and J ends, which lost 4 bases and 2 bases, there was a span of 8 bases. This CDR3 contains 13 residues. The CDR3 DNA follows: TGTGCCAGCAGTTACCCACAAAACACTGAAGCTTTCTTT. Translating gives CASSYPQNTEAFF.

The sample holds one count of this clone. The V call is TRBV7-9, the J call TRBJ2-5, with 11 positions matching TRBD2. Trimming at V came to 5 bases and at J to 1 base, leaving 6 bases not matched to a gene. The CDR3 has 16 amino acids. The germline V gene encodes CDR1 SEHNR and CDR2 FQNEAQ (reference sequence). The CDR3 region has the DNA TGTGCCAGCAGCCCCAGACTAGCGGGGCGCCAAGAGACCCAGTACTTC. Its translation: CASSPRLAGRQETQYF.

The chain combines TRBV30 with TRBJ1-2; D uncertain. V lost 2 bases to trimming and J lost 4 bases, with 11 bases between them. The V gene's germline CDR1 is GTSNPN and CDR2 SVGIG (reference sequence). The CDR3 is made up of 13 amino acids. In DNA, the CDR3 is TGTGCCTGGAGTATCACCCCTAGCTATGGCTACACCTTC. It is translated as CAWSITPSYGYTF.

The chain recombines TRBV27 with TRBJ1-4, with D perhaps TRBD1 (6 bases). There are 15 residues in the CDR3. Germline CDR1 is MNHEY and CDR2 is SMNVEV (reference sequence). Trimming shortened V by 6 bases and J by 0 bases, and 11 bases separated the two germline ends. This CDR3 is CASRARGTTNEKLFF. The CDR3 coding sequence is TGTGCCAGCAGAGCCAGGGGCACAACTAATGAAAAACTGTTTTTT.

The CDR3 DNA reads as TGTGCCAGCAGGAAGGGGGCGGGAGATACGCAGTATTTT. Translating gives CASRKGAGDTQYF. The chain has TRBV7-6 and TRBJ2-3; 7 nucleotides align to TRBD1. Germline lookup yields CDR1 SGHVS and CDR2 FNYEAQ. This CDR3 has 13 amino acids. J gave up 5 bases and V 6 bases, and 5 bases lay outside the gene matches.

The chain has TRBV27 and TRBJ2-4, with no clear D. Germline CDR1 reads MNHEY; CDR2 reads SMNVEV (reference sequence). Trimming took 4 bases from V and 9 from J, leaving 7 bases between them. The CDR3 covers 11 residues. The DNA of the CDR3 is TGTGCCAGCAGTTCACATGGCATTCAGTACTTC. This gives the protein CASSSHGIQYF.

This sequence joins TRBV27 and TRBJ2-7; TRBD2 matches at 9 bases. This CDR3 has 15 amino acids. Germline values: CDR1 MNHEY, CDR2 SMNVEV (reference sequence). V dropped 3 bases and J dropped 7; count of bases not matched to a gene: 10. The DNA for the CDR3 is TGTGCCAGCAGTTTGGGGCTAGCGGGAACGAGAGAGCAGTACTTC. Protein product: CASSLGLAGTREQYF.

The chain employs TRBV20-1 and TRBJ1-2, with D maybe TRBD1 (5 bases). This CDR3 has 12 amino acids. V was cut by 3 bases and J by 7 bases, with 12 bases left in between. CDR1 is DFQATT, CDR2 SNEGSKA, per germline (reference sequence). CDR3 sequence reads: CSASLGGSGYTF. The CDR3 DNA follows: TGCAGTGCTAGTTTGGGGGGGAGTGGCTACACCTTC.

Of note for this clone: The same CDR3 arises from other DNA sequences in this sample as well. This rearrangement joins TRBV30 to TRBJ2-5; TRBD2 matches at 13 bases. V shed 0 bases and J 5 bases; nucleotides not matched to a gene: 6. The germline V gene encodes CDR1 GTSNPN and CDR2 SVGIG (reference sequence). The CDR3 runs to 16 residues. The CDR3 region has the DNA TGTGCCTGGAGTGTCGGACTAGCGGGAGAAGGGGAGACCCAGTACTTC. It yields the protein CAWSVGLAGEGETQYF.

The CDR3 coding sequence is TGTGCCTGGGACAGGGGCACAGATACGCAGTATTTT. Protein product: CAWDRGTDTQYF. The chain is built from TRBV30 and TRBJ2-3; 7 nucleotides align to TRBD1. Germline V gives CDR1 GTSNPN, CDR2 SVGIG (reference sequence). V lost 5 bases to trimming and J lost 1 base; unmatched junction nucleotides: 0. The CDR3 spans 12 residues.

The chain combines TRBV27 with TRBJ2-1, with a weak D call TRBD2 (7 bases). Germline lookup yields CDR1 MNHEY and CDR2 SMNVEV (reference sequence). There are 18 residues in the CDR3. Trimming pared 5 bases from V and 4 bases from J, leaving 24 bases between. The CDR3: CASSPLSRGGAKYNEQFF. CDR3 nucleotide sequence: TGTGCCAGCAGTCCCCTTTCGAGGGGGGGGGCAAAGTACAATGAGCAGTTCTTC.

This clone was counted a single time. The J gene is TRBJ1-6, the V gene TRBV7-2, with D perhaps TRBD1 (6 bases). Trimming cost V 6 bases and J 0 bases, with 15 bases left between them. This CDR3 has 17 residues. Germline V gene lookup returns CDR1 SGHTA and CDR2 FQGNSA. DNA for the CDR3: TGTGCCAGCAGTTTACAGGGTTTGAGCTCCTATAATTCACCCCTCCACTTT. It specifies CASSLQGLSSYNSPLHF.

The chain uses TRBV30 and TRBJ2-1; D is ambiguous. V lost 3 bases and J lost 2, with 5 bases in between. Germline V CDR1 and CDR2: GTSNPN, SVGIG (reference sequence). This CDR3 contains 12 residues. CDR3 DNA: TGTGCCTGGAGCGGAGCCTACAATGAGCAGTTCTTC. Translation gives CAWSGAYNEQFF.

This chain uses TRBV19 with TRBJ1-2; the match to TRBD1 covers 9 bases. Unmatched junction bases numbered 5, after V lost 5 bases and J lost 4 bases. The CDR3 runs 14 residues. The germline V gene encodes CDR1 LNHDA and CDR2 SQIVND (reference sequence). The DNA for the CDR3 is TGTGCCAGTAGTCCCCGGGACAGGGCCTATGGCTACACCTTC. This gives the protein CASSPRDRAYGYTF. Drawing the rest from reference TRBV19 and TRBJ1-2, the complete variable domain is DGGITQSPKYLFRKEGQNVTLSCEQNLNHDAMYWYRQDPGQGLRLIYYSQIVNDFQKGDIAEGYSVSREKKESFPLTVTSAQKNPTAFYLCASSPRDRAYGYTFGSGTRLTVV.

The CDR3 is CASSQDPVPGDRGRRYNEQFF. The DNA of the CDR3 is TGTGCCAGCAGCCAAGATCCGGTTCCCGGGGACAGGGGGCGCAGATACAATGAGCAGTTCTTC. This chain links TRBV14 with TRBJ2-1; 12 bases are shared with TRBD1. The junction had 16 bases not matched to a gene; V was cut back by 0 bases and J by 4 bases. The V gene's germline CDR1 is SGHDN and CDR2 FVKESK. The length of the CDR3 is 21 residues.

This clone was picked up one time. V gene TRBV3-1 (or the pseudogene TRBV3-2) combines with J gene TRBJ2-1, with 12 bases aligning to TRBD2. The germline gives CDR1 LGHDT, CDR2 YNNKEL (reference sequence). Trimming took 4 bases from V and 4 from J; bases not matched to a gene: 5. This CDR3 region has 16 residues. CDR3 nucleotide sequence: TGTGCCAGCAGCCCAAGACTAGCGGGGGCTTACAATGAGCAGTTCTTC. This sequence encodes CASSPRLAGAYNEQFF.

The J gene is TRBJ1-1, the V gene TRBV25-1; D may be TRBD1 (6 bases). The CDR3 is made up of 13 amino acids. V gave up 6 bases and J gave up 0 bases, with 8 bases separating them. Germline values: CDR1 MGHDK, CDR2 SYGVNS. DNA of the CDR3: TGTGCCAGCAGAAAGGGGGTGAACACTGAAGCTTTCTTT. As protein: CASRKGVNTEAFF. Filled out from reference TRBV25-1 and TRBJ1-1, the complete variable domain reads EADIYQTPRYLVIGTGKKITLECSQTMGHDKMYWYQQDPGMELHLIHYSYGVNSTEKGDLSSESTVSRIRTEHFPLTLESARPSHTSQYLCASRKGVNTEAFFGQGTRLTVV.

The chain joins TRBV3-1 (or the pseudogene TRBV3-2) to TRBJ2-5; TRBD2 matches at 11 bases. Trimming at V came to 5 bases and at J to 5 bases, leaving 7 bases not matched to a gene. Germline V gene lookup returns CDR1 LGHDT and CDR2 YNNKEL (reference sequence). This CDR3 is 15 amino acids long. CDR3 in DNA: TGTGCCAGCAGCGAACTAGCGGGGGCCCGGGAGACCCAGTACTTC. Protein sequence: CASSELAGARETQYF.